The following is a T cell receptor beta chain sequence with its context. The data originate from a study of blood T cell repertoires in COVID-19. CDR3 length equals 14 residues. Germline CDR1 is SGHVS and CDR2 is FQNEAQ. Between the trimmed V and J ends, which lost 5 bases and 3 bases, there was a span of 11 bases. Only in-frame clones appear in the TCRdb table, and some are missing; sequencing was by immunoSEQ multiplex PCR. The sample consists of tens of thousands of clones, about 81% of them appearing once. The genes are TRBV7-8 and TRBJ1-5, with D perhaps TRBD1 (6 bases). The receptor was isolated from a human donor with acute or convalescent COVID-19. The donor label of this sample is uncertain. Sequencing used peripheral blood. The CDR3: CASSKTGFNQPQHF. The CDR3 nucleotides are TGTGCCAGCAGCAAAACAGGGTTCAATCAGCCCCAGCATTTT.